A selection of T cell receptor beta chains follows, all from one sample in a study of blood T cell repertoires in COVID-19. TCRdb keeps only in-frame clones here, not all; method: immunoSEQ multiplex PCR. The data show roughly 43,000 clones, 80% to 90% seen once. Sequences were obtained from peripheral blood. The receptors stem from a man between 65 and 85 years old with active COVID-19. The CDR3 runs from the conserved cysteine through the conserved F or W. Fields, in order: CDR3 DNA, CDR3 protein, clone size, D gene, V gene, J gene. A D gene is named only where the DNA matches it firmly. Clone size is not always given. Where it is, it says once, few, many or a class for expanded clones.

TGTGCCAGCAGCCAAGGGACAGCTCAAGAGACCCAGTACTTC,CASSQGTAQETQYF,-,TRBD1,TRBV7-2,TRBJ2-5
TGTGCCAGTAGTCCTAGACTAGCAGGTGACACCGGGGAGCTGTTTTTT,CASSPRLAGDTGELFF,once,TRBD2,TRBV19,TRBJ2-2
TGTGCCAGCAGCTCTATATCGGACAGTCCCAGAGGCCACGAGCAGTACTTC,CASSSISDSPRGHEQYF,-,-,TRBV6-2/TRBV6-3,TRBJ2-7
TGTGCCAGCAGTGAAGCGCCCACGACAGAGAACACCGGGGAGCTGTTTTTT,CASSEAPTTENTGELFF,-,-,TRBV6-1,TRBJ2-2
TGCGCCAGCAGCTTCACAGGGGCAACTAATGAAAAACTGTTTTTT,CASSFTGATNEKLFF,-,TRBD1,TRBV5-1,TRBJ1-4
TGTGCCAGCAGCCTTGGGGGGTCTCCTGGGGCCAACGTCCTGACTTTC,CASSLGGSPGANVLTF,-,-,TRBV5-4,TRBJ2-6
TGTGCCAGCAGCCCCCGCTACAGAGGCAAGGACAGGGGCACCGGGGAGCTGTTTTTT,CASSPRYRGKDRGTGELFF,-,TRBD1,TRBV3-1/TRBV3-2,TRBJ2-2
TGTGCCAGCAGCCCCCGACAGGGGGCGGTCACTGAAGCTTTCTTT,CASSPRQGAVTEAFF,-,TRBD1,TRBV9,TRBJ1-1
TGTGCCAGCAGCTTAGGGCTAGCGGGGGTCAATGAGCAGTTCTTC,CASSLGLAGVNEQFF,-,TRBD2,TRBV7-3,TRBJ2-1
TGTGCCAGCAGCCCCGGAGGGCGGCCTTTGAATGAGCAGTTCTTC,CASSPGGRPLNEQFF,-,-,TRBV7-3,TRBJ2-1
TGTGCCGCTGGAGAGGGAAATCAGCCCCAGCATTTT,CAAGEGNQPQHF,-,-,TRBV2,TRBJ1-5
TGCGCCAGCAGCCAAGTTTTAGCTAGCGGCTATGAGCAGTTCTTC,CASSQVLASGYEQFF,-,TRBD2,TRBV4-1,TRBJ2-1
TGTGCCAGCAGCTTTCAAGGAAACACCATATATTTT,CASSFQGNTIYF,-,-,TRBV7-2,TRBJ1-3
TGTGCCAGTAGTGTCCAGGGAGGGGAGGTCAATCAGCCCCAGCATTTT,CASSVQGGEVNQPQHF,once,-,TRBV19,TRBJ1-5
TGTGCCAGCAGCGTCACGGACAGGGCGGAGACCCAGTACTTC,CASSVTDRAETQYF,-,TRBD1,TRBV9,TRBJ2-5
TGTGCCAGCAGTTCCCTCGGACAGGGGTCAGAGACCCAGTACTTC,CASSSLGQGSETQYF,-,TRBD1,TRBV27,TRBJ2-5
TGTGCCACCAGCAGAGATCAGGGTAGCGGGGGCGGGGAGCTGTTTTTT,CATSRDQGSGGGELFF,-,TRBD2,TRBV15,TRBJ2-2
TGCGCCAGCAGCTTGGTGGGGGCCCCCGCTGCACCCCTCCACTTT,CASSLVGAPAAPLHF,-,-,TRBV5-1,TRBJ1-6
TGTGCCAGCAGTCTAGTGGCGGGGGGCCGGAATGAGCAGTTCTTC,CASSLVAGGRNEQFF,-,TRBD2,TRBV6-5,TRBJ2-1
TGTGCCAGCAGCGTGATAGGGGCGTACGAGCAGTACTTC,CASSVIGAYEQYF,-,-,TRBV5-6,TRBJ2-7
TGTGCCAGCTCACCTAGCAGTCCGATGTTGGATACGCAGTATTTT,CASSPSSPMLDTQYF,-,-,TRBV18,TRBJ2-3
TGTGCCAGCAGCTGGCCGGGACAGGCTAACAATGAGCAGTTCTTC,CASSWPGQANNEQFF,-,TRBD1,TRBV5-5,TRBJ2-1
TGTGCCAGCAGTTACCGTCGGGAAGGGTGGGGAGATACGCAGTATTTT,CASSYRREGWGDTQYF,-,-,TRBV6-2/TRBV6-3,TRBJ2-3